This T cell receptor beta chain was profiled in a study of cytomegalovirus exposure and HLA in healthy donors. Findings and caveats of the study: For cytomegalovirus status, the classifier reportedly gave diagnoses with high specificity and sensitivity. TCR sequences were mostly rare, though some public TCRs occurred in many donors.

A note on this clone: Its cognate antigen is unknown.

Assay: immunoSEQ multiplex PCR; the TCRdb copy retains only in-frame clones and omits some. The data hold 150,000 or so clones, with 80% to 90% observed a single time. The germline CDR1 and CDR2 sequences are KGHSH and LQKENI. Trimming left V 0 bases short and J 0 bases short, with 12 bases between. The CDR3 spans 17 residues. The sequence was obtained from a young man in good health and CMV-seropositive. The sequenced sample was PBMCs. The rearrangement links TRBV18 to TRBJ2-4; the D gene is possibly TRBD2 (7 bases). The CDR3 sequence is CASSPPGGPLAKNIQYF. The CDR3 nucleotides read TGTGCCAGCTCACCACCGGGGGGGCCACTAGCCAAAAACATTCAGTACTTC.